This T cell receptor (beta chain) was sequenced for a study of blood T cell repertoires in COVID-19. The authors' processing: Reference gene primer amplification gave estimated nucleated cell counts. Method: immunoSEQ multiplex PCR; TCRdb's copy keeps in-frame clones and lacks some. V, J and clone size reflect that table, while D and trimming were determined from the DNA. The table has over 250,000 clones, more than 75% seen once; the top ten hold over 2%. The germline V gene has CDR1 MNHEY and CDR2 SMNVEV (reference sequence). The length of the CDR3 is 16 residues. Trimming at V came to 4 bases and at J to 6 bases, leaving 8 bases not matched to a gene. Enrolled through a virtual design, the participants were between roughly 18 and 100 years of age and came from about two dozen US areas. Participant reports of clinical history set cohort assignment.

The receptor comes from a woman aged 55-70 years in a cohort exposed to, infected with or recovered from COVID-19 (not recorded which). The sequencing sample was made of PBMCs or T cells enriched from blood (not recorded which). The chain recombines TRBV27 with TRBJ2-2; 10 nucleotides match TRBD2. The DNA for the CDR3 is TGTGCCAGCAGTTCCGATAGCGGGAGGAGGTCCGGGGAGCTGTTTTTT. Amino acids: CASSSDSGRRSGELFF.